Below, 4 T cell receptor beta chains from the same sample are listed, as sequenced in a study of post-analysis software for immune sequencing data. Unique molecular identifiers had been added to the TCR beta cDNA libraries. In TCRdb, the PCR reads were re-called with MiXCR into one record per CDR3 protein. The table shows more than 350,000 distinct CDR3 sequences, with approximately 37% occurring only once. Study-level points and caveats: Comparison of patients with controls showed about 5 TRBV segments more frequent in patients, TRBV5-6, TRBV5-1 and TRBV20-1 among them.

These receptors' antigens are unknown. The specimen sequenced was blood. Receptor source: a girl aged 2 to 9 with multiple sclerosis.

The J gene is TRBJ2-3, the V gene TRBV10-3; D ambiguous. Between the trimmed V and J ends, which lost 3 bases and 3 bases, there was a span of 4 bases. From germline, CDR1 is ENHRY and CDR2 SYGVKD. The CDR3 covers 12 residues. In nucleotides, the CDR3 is TGTGCCATCAGTGATAAGACAGATACGCAGTATTTT. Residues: CAISDKTDTQYF.

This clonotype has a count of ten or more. The CDR3 DNA follows: TGTGCCAGCAGCTTGGAAGGGGGGCCCTACGAGCAGTACTTC. Translating gives CASSLEGGPYEQYF. The V and J genes are TRBV7-3 and TRBJ2-5; D may match TRBD1 or TRBD2 (6 bases each). The J call may be wrong; the DNA end is better matched by TRBJ2-7. This CDR3 is 14 amino acids long. Germline-derived CDR1 and CDR2 are SGHTA and FQGTGA.

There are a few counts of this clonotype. CDR3 nucleotides: TGTGCCAGCAGGGACAGGGCAACTAATGAAAAACTGTTTTTT. Amino acid sequence: CASRDRATNEKLFF. V gene TRBV28 combines with J gene TRBJ1-4; 8 bases align to TRBD1. Trimming cost V 6 bases and J 0 bases; bases outside gene matches: 0. CDR1 and CDR2 (germline): MDHEN, SYDVKM. This CDR3 has 14 amino acids.

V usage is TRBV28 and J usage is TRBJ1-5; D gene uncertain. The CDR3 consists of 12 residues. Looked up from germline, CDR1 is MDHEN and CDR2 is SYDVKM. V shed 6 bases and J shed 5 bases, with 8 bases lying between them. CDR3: CASRAWDQPQHF. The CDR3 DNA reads TGTGCCAGCAGAGCATGGGATCAGCCCCAGCATTTT.